This T cell receptor beta chain originates from a study of T cell responses to AZD1222 COVID-19 vaccine. This CDR3 is 16 amino acids long. Germline trimming cut 3 bases from V and 2 bases from J; bases unmatched to any gene: 8. The germline gives CDR1 MNHEY, CDR2 SMNVEV (reference sequence). As regards this clone: Its antigen is not identified.

Overall study findings and caveats: Spike-specific TCR breadth and depth went up after people got two AZD1222 doses.

Clones were read by immunoSEQ multiplex PCR, and TCRdb kept only the in-frame ones, dropping some. The sample records roughly 150,000 clones, 92% being singletons. Recipients boosted at about 4 weeks or about 12 weeks are pooled. This specimen was peripheral blood, taken 28 days after the second AZD1222 dose. This TCR derives from an adult who received the AZD1222 COVID-19 vaccine. The chain recombines TRBV27 with TRBJ1-1; 8 nucleotides match TRBD1. Written as DNA, the CDR3 is TGTGCCAGCAGTTTCTCACAGGGGGAAAAAAACACTGAAGCTTTCTTT. Translated, it gives CASSFSQGEKNTEAFF.